This T cell receptor beta chain originates from a study of glioma-infiltrating T cells listed by TCRdb under 2016. With regard to the full study: Glioma tissue, non-neoplastic brain tissue and matched peripheral blood mononuclear cells were used as sources from which TCR alpha- and beta-chain repertoires were sequenced. The paired cohort comprised three low-grade glioma patients, roughly 8 primary glioblastoma patients and three non-glioma patients contributing non-neoplastic brain tissue. To measure how far tissue and blood T-cell populations diverged, each tissue-infiltrating repertoire was compared against the peripheral blood repertoire of the same patient. The study at large found these results: Only a very small number of CDR3 sequences turned up in both tissue and blood, a result put down to high CDR3 diversity combined with limited sampling. In non-neoplastic patients, VJ-independent divergence between tissue and blood fell below expectation, whereas in all gliomas, and especially in low-grade gliomas, the divergence rose above expectation. Group comparisons were based on small numbers of patients: three non-neoplastic, three low-grade glioma and roughly 8 glioblastoma patients.

TCR alpha and beta CDR3 regions were amplified with the iRepertoire nested amplicon-rescue multiplex PCR (arm-PCR) platform from RNA. The input for one-step reverse transcription and amplification was about 95-400 ng of tissue mRNA or PBMC total RNA. Following bead purification, Illumina adapters were added through a secondary multiplex PCR, and the libraries were then gel-purified between 200 and 400 bp. Internal 6-nucleotide barcodes were carried by the libraries and were used for demultiplexing. Libraries were sequenced on an Illumina MiSeq with 2x220 or 2x250 nucleotide paired-end reads. Processing in the source paper ran as follows. Paired reads were merged using FLASH 1.2.11 and were aligned to the GRCh37 human genome using BWA-MEM, after which TRA and TRB reads were extracted. An IMGT-derived reference of cassette sequences and CDR3 motifs, with pseudogenes included, was used for V and J assignment. Three-frame translation of reads was performed, and productive CDR3s were defined as those with a C...FGXG motif and no stop codons. A clonotype was defined as a unique combination of a V-J cassette pair and a CDR3 amino acid sequence. Hamming distance filtering was applied to reads, with thresholds set by the sequence error rate of each sample in mapped regions. TCRdb trimmed the raw reads at Q25, called clones with MiXCR and kept productive beta chains. CDR3 protein sequences are deduplicated, and each keeps its most common genes and DNA. None of the V and J calls come from the authors' own analysis; TCRdb made them. A total of around 100,000 distinct CDR3 sequences appear in this sample, around 29% of them only once. The ten largest account for about 40% of the sample.

Trimming accounts for 5 bases at V and 3 bases at J, while the number of junction bases matched to no gene is 9. The CDR3 goes from the cysteine to the phenylalanine over 15 residues. Left in the record is the CDR3 DNA by itself, 45 bases read in frame from the first base. Via the germline V gene (reference sequence), CDR1 is SEHNR and CDR2 FQNEAQ. This clonotype was seen at least ten times. Its antigen target is currently unknown. No base quality information exists; no much larger clone differs at one position. This clonotype was sampled from a human donor with low-grade glioma or glioblastoma, undergoing nonglioma brain surgery, or in good health (not recorded which). Recombination linked TRBV7-9 to TRBJ2-5; 7 central nucleotides agree with TRBD2. Material for sequencing was glioma tissue, nonneoplastic brain tissue, or PBMCs (not recorded which). The CDR3 amino acid sequence is: CASSTRNGGKETQYF. The DNA sequence follows: TGTGCCAGCAGCACACGTAACGGGGGGAAAGAGACCCAGTACTTC.